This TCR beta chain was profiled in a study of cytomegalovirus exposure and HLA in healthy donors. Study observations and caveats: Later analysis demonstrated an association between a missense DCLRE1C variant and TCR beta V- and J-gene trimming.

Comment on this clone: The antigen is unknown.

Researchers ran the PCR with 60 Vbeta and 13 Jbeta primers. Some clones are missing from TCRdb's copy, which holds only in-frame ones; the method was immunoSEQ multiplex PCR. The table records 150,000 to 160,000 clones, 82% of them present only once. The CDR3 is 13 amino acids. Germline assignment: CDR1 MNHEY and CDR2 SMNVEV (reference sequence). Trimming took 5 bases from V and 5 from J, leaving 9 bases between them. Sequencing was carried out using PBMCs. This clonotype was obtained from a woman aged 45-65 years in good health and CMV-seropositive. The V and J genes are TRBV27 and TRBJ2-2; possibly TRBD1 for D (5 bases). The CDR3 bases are TGTGCCAGCAGTCGTCAGGGAACCGGGGAGCTGTTTTTT. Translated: CASSRQGTGELFF.